Listed here are 25 T cell receptor beta chains from one sample, sequenced in a study of human T cells and chemical hapten exposure. TCRdb itself ran the 5' RACE reads through MiXCR, one entry per CDR3 protein. The data show 130,000 or so distinct CDR3 sequences, 3.5% to 5% seen once. The authors extracted total RNA from unfractionated whole blood. These receptor sequences come from a female donor in good health.

This clonotype was detected many times. This chain joins TRBV6-6 and TRBJ1-2; D uncertain. The V end lost 0 bases, the J end lost 8 bases, and 16 bases lay between the germline ends. Germline CDR1 and CDR2: MNHNY and SVGAGI (reference sequence). This CDR3 has 15 amino acids. The CDR3 DNA reads TGTGCCAGCAGTTACTCGATGACGCAGGCTATAGGCTACACCTTC. Protein product: CASSYSMTQAIGYTF.

The table lists this clonotype with a few counts. The rearrangement uses TRBV19 and TRBJ2-7; tentative D call: TRBD1 (5 bases). Germline V gene lookup returns CDR1 LNHDA and CDR2 SQIVND (reference sequence). This CDR3 is built from 14 residues. V lost 7 bases, J lost 2 bases, and 15 bases lay in between. The CDR3 sequence: CASTQDTPPYEQYF. CDR3 coding DNA: TGTGCCAGTACCCAGGACACTCCTCCCTACGAGCAGTACTTC.

V is TRBV20-1 and J is TRBJ2-4; D unresolved. Deletions cut 3 bases from V and 8 bases from J, with 11 bases between. Germline assignment: CDR1 DFQATT and CDR2 SNEGSKA (reference sequence). CDR3 length: 12 amino acids. CDR3 nucleotides: TGCAGTGCTAGTCAGGCCTGGGACATTCAGTACTTC. Translated: CSASQAWDIQYF.

The sample holds many counts of this clonotype. The chain combines TRBV11-3 with TRBJ2-2, with TRBD1 matching over 9 bases. This CDR3 contains 15 residues. The germline V gene encodes CDR1 SGHNT and CDR2 YENEEA. V lost 4 bases and J lost 3; bases outside the gene matches: 3. In DNA, the CDR3 is TGTGCCAGCAGCTCCGGGGACAGGGACACCGGGGAGCTGTTTTTT. This translates into CASSSGDRDTGELFF.

The rearrangement links TRBV4-1 to TRBJ1-2; D is uncertain. Per germline, CDR1 MGHRA and CDR2 YSYEKL. The CDR3 has 16 amino acids. Deletions cut 2 bases from V and 4 bases from J, with 17 bases between. In DNA, the CDR3 is TGCGCCAGCAGCCAACCCGGGCGGGGTTATGGCTATGGCTACACCTTC. Its protein is CASSQPGRGYGYGYTF.

This clonotype has a handful of counts. The CDR3: CAISGRGSCTDEQYF. For the CDR3, the DNA is TGTGCCATCAGTGGAAGGGGCTCCTGCACCGACGAGCAGTACTTC. This chain links TRBV10-3 with TRBJ2-7, with D possibly being TRBD1 (5 bases). There are 15 residues in the CDR3. Germline V gene data show CDR1 as ENHRY and CDR2 as SYGVKD. The ends were cut back, 4 bases at V and 5 bases at J, with 18 bases in the middle.

This clonotype showed up many times. DNA of the CDR3: TGTGCCACCAGCAGAGATGGGCGCGACCCGCAGTACTTC. Residues: CATSRDGRDPQYF. J is TRBJ2-7 and V is TRBV15, with unresolved D. Germline assignment: CDR1 LNHNV and CDR2 YYDKDF (reference sequence). Between the trimmed V and J ends, which lost 0 bases and 9 bases, there was a span of 12 bases. The CDR3 has 13 amino acids.

This clonotype was seen repeatedly, ten times or more. This chain uses TRBV20-1 with TRBJ2-3; TRBD2 agrees at 8 bases. Trimming took 6 bases from V and 2 from J; bases not matched to a gene: 13. CDR1 and CDR2 from the germline V gene are DFQATT and SNEGSKA (reference sequence). CDR3 length: 16 residues. CDR3 amino acids: CSAPHGAGELTDTQYF. The CDR3, as DNA: TGCAGTGCCCCTCATGGAGCGGGGGAGCTCACAGATACGCAGTATTTT.

This chain links TRBV4-2 with TRBJ1-3, with no clear D. Germline V gene sequence: CDR1 LGHNA, CDR2 YNFKEQ. The germline V and J ends were trimmed by 1 base and 3 bases, with 10 bases remaining between them. The CDR3 is 15 residues long. The CDR3 protein is CASSQAAGFGNTIYF. The CDR3 nucleotides read TGTGCCAGCAGCCAAGCTGCGGGGTTTGGAAACACCATATATTTT.

This clonotype has ten or more counts. The chain combines TRBV12-3 or TRBV12-4 with TRBJ1-4; possible D gene TRBD1, 6 bases. The CDR3 has 14 residues. The V gene lost 6 bases and the J gene lost 6 bases, with 14 bases spanning the gap. The CDR3 DNA reads TGTGCCAGCAGCGAAACAGGGCCCTATGAAAAACTGTTTTTT. Protein product: CASSETGPYEKLFF.

In its sample, this clonotype was seen many times. The chain employs TRBV27 and TRBJ1-3; 10 bases are a match to TRBD1. The CDR3 is 18 residues long. The V segment lost 6 bases and the J segment 0 bases; nucleotides outside the gene matches: 11. The germline V gene has CDR1 MNHEY and CDR2 SMNVEV (reference sequence). CDR3 sequence reads: CASSRRDRGGSSGNTIYF. The CDR3 DNA is TGTGCCAGCAGCCGCCGGGACAGGGGTGGGAGCTCTGGAAACACCATATATTTT.

This clonotype occurred many times. The chain carries TRBV5-1 and TRBJ1-1; D perhaps matches TRBD1 (5 bases). V lost 0 bases, J lost 0 bases, and 12 bases lay in between. The germline V gene has CDR1 SGHRS and CDR2 YFSETQ. The CDR3 contains 16 residues. The CDR3 sequence is CASSLAYRNLNTEAFF. CDR3 DNA: TGCGCCAGCAGCTTGGCTTACAGGAATCTGAACACTGAAGCTTTCTTT.

In this sample, this clonotype turned up many times. The CDR3 loop is CAISDPVGPTNEKLFF. CDR3 nucleotides: TGTGCCATCAGTGATCCCGTCGGCCCAACTAATGAAAAACTGTTTTTT. The gene calls are TRBV10-3 and TRBJ1-4, with D unclear. This CDR3 is 16 amino acids long. Germline-derived CDR1 and CDR2 are ENHRY and SYGVKD. Trimming took off 3 bases at V and 0 bases at J, with 11 bases between the two ends.

This clonotype was found many times. This chain uses TRBV6-5 with TRBJ2-7, with 8 bases lining up with TRBD2. CDR3 length: 13 residues. J lost 5 bases, V lost 6 bases, and 6 bases had no gene match. Germline lookup yields CDR1 MNHEY and CDR2 SVGAGI. The CDR3 DNA reads TGTGCCAGCAGCCGCGGACTAGCCAACGAGCAGTACTTC. Encoded protein: CASSRGLANEQYF.

In its sample, this clonotype was seen many times. J is TRBJ2-1 and V is TRBV10-3, with D tentatively TRBD1 (5 bases). V lost 8 bases to trimming and J lost 0 bases, with 14 bases between them. The CDR3 consists of 15 residues. From germline, CDR1 is ENHRY and CDR2 SYGVKD. This CDR3 is CAIQEGVRSYNEQFF. The CDR3 nucleotides are TGTGCCATCCAAGAAGGGGTACGCTCCTACAATGAGCAGTTCTTC.

This clonotype was recorded at least ten times. The V call is TRBV20-1, the J call TRBJ2-5, with TRBD2 matching over 10 bases. Germline V gives CDR1 DFQATT, CDR2 SNEGSKA (reference sequence). The CDR3 has 15 residues. With V trimmed by 5 bases and J by 3 bases, 9 bases remained unmatched. The CDR3 protein is CSAPRLAGGEETQYF. The CDR3 coding sequence is TGCAGTGCTCCTCGACTAGCGGGTGGCGAAGAGACCCAGTACTTC.

This clonotype showed up many times. The rearrangement links TRBV7-9 to TRBJ1-1, with TRBD1 matching 7 bases. Trimming removed 10 bases from V and 2 bases from J; junction bases left unmatched: 4. This CDR3 contains 12 residues. Germline-derived CDR1 and CDR2 are SEHNR and FQNEAQ (reference sequence). The CDR3 nucleotides are TGTGCCACCGGGGACAGAAACACTGAAGCTTTCTTT. Translation gives CATGDRNTEAFF.

This clonotype was detected ten times or more. The genes are TRBV20-1 and TRBJ2-7, with D uncertain. In germline, CDR1 is DFQATT, CDR2 SNEGSKA (reference sequence). Trimming shortened V by 3 bases and J by 6 bases, and 18 bases separated the two germline ends. The CDR3 runs 14 residues. CDR3 DNA: TGCAGTGCTAGTTCAGCATACGGTCTTCGCGAGCAGTACTTC. Translated, it gives CSASSAYGLREQYF.

In this sample, this clonotype turned up many times. The chain links TRBV29-1 to TRBJ1-2; D call uncertain. Trimming cost V 4 bases and J 4 bases, with 10 bases left between them. There are 12 residues in the CDR3. Germline V lookup: CDR1 SQVTM, CDR2 ANQGSEA. The CDR3 DNA follows: TGCAGCGTTGGACAATCAGGCTATGGCTACACCTTC. Its translation is CSVGQSGYGYTF.

This clonotype was seen at least ten times. This chain links TRBV7-2 with TRBJ1-5; the D is unclear. Germline V gives CDR1 SGHTA, CDR2 FQGNSA. The CDR3 covers 12 residues. Trimming stripped 8 bases from V and 2 bases from J, with 7 bases between. The CDR3 loop is CASGRGNQPQHF. The CDR3 DNA reads TGTGCCAGCGGACGGGGCAATCAGCCCCAGCATTTT.

The table lists this clonotype with many counts. The chain recombines TRBV7-3 with TRBJ1-1; TRBD1 might be the D (5 bases). The CDR3 runs to 14 residues. V lost 2 bases to trimming and J lost 4 bases, with 11 bases between them. Germline V gene lookup returns CDR1 SGHTA and CDR2 FQGTGA. The CDR3 loop is CASSLFLGPTEAFF. The CDR3 bases are TGTGCCAGCAGCTTATTTCTGGGGCCCACTGAAGCTTTCTTT.

The sample holds many counts of this clonotype. The V call is TRBV14, the J call TRBJ2-7; 11 nucleotides line up with TRBD1. After removal of 3 bases from V and 3 bases from J, the junction contained 7 bases not matched to a gene. Germline V gene lookup returns CDR1 SGHDN and CDR2 FVKESK. The CDR3 extends over 16 amino acids. For the CDR3, the DNA is TGTGCCAGCAGCCAGTCGGGACAGGGGGTTCACTACGAGCAGTACTTC. Translating gives CASSQSGQGVHYEQYF.

This clonotype showed up many times. Here the CDR3 reads CASSLGPGGNQPQHF. In DNA, the CDR3 is TGTGCCAGCAGCTTAGGGCCAGGGGGCAATCAGCCCCAGCATTTT. This chain links TRBV7-6 with TRBJ1-5, with TRBD1 as a possible D gene (6 bases). Trimming removed 1 base at V and 2 bases at J, with 9 bases between. The length of the CDR3 is 15 residues. Per the germline V gene, CDR1 is SGHVS and CDR2 is FNYEAQ.

This clonotype was seen ten or more times. The chain has TRBV24-1 and TRBJ2-1, with 7 bases matching TRBD2. The trim removed 3 bases at V and 9 bases at J, leaving 10 bases unmatched. The CDR3 contains 15 residues. CDR1 is KGHDR, CDR2 SFDVKD, per germline. The CDR3 protein is CATSDKTSLYGEQFF. DNA for the CDR3: TGTGCCACCAGTGATAAGACTAGCCTCTACGGTGAGCAGTTCTTC.

This clonotype appeared many times. This chain connects TRBV7-9 to TRBJ1-4; weak D call: TRBD1 (5 bases). The germline CDR1 and CDR2 sequences are SEHNR and FQNEAQ (reference sequence). The CDR3 sequence is 13 residues long. Trimming stripped 3 bases from V and 10 bases from J, with 12 bases between. The CDR3 here is CASSFPDDRKLFF. The DNA of the CDR3 is TGTGCCAGCAGCTTTCCCGACGACAGAAAACTGTTTTTT.